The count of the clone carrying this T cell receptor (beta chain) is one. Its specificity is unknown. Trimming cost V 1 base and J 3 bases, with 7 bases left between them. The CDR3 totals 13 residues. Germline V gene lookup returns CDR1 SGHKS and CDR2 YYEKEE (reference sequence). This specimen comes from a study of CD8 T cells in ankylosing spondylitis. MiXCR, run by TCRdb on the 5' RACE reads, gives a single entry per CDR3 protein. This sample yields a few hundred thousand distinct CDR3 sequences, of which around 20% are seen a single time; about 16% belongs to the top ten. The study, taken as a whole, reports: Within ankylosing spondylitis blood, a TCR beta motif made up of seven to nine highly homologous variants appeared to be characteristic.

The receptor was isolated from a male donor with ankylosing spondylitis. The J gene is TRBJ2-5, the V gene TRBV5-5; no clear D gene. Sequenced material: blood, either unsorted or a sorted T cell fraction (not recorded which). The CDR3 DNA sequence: TGTGCCAGCAGCTTGTACGCCAAAGAGACCCAGTACTTC. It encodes CASSLYAKETQYF.